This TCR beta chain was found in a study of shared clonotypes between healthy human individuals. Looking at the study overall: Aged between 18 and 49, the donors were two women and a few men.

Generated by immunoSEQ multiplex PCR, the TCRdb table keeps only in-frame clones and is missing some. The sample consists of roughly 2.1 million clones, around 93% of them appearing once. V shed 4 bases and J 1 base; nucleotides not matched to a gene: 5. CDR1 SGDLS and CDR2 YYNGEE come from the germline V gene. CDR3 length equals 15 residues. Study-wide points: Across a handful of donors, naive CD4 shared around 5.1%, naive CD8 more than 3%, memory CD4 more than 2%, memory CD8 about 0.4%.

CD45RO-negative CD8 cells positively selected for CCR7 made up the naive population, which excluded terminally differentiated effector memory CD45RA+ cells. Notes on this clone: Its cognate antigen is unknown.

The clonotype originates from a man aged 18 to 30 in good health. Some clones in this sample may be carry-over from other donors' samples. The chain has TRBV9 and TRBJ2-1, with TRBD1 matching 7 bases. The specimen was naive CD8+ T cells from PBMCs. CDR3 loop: CASSPDRASYNEQFF. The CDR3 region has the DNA TGTGCCAGCAGCCCAGACAGGGCTTCCTACAATGAGCAGTTCTTC.